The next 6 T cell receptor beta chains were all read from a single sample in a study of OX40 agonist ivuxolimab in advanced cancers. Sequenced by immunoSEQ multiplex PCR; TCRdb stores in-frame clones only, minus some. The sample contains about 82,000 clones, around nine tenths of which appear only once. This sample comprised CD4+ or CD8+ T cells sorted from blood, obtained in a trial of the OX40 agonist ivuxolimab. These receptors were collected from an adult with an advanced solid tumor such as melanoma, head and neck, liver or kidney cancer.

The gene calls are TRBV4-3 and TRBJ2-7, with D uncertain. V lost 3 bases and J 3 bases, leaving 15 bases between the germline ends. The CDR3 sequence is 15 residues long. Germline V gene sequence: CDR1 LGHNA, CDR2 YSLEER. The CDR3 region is CASSHGSGWGYEQYF. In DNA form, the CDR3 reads TGCGCCAGCAGCCATGGTAGTGGTTGGGGCTACGAGCAGTACTTC.

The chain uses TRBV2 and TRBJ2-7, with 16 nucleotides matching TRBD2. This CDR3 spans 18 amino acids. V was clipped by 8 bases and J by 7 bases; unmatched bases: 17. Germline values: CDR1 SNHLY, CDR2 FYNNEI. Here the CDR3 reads CASSRPLAGTSGRGEQYF. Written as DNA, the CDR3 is TGTGCCAGCTCTCGGCCGTTGGCCGGGACTAGCGGGAGGGGGGAGCAGTACTTC.

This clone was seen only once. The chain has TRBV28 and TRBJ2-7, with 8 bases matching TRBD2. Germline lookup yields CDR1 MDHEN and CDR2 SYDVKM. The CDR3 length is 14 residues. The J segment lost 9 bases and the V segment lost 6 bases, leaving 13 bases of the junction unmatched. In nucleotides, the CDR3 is TGTGCCAGCAGGGGGCTGGTCGGCGCGGGGGGGCAGTACTTC. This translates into CASRGLVGAGGQYF.

The CDR3 here is CASSLESPGGSRTDTQYF. The CDR3 region has the DNA TGTGCCAGCAGCTTAGAGAGTCCGGGAGGTAGTCGCACAGATACGCAGTATTTT. The chain uses TRBV7-6 and TRBJ2-3; 7 positions agree with TRBD2. The junction had 11 bases not matched to a gene; V was cut back by 1 base and J by 1 base. The germline gives CDR1 SGHVS, CDR2 FNYEAQ. The CDR3 length is 18 residues.

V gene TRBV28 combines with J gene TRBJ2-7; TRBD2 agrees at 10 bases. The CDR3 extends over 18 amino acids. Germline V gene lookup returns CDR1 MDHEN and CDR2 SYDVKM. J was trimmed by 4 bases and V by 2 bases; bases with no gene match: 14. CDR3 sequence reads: CASSLPLILAGGRYEQYF. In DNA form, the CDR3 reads TGTGCCAGCAGTTTACCCCTAATTTTAGCGGGAGGACGGTACGAGCAGTACTTC.

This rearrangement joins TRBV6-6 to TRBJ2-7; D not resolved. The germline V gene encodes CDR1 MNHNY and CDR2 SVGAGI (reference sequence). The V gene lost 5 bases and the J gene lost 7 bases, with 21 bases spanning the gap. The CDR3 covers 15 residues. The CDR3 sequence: CASSTSVDASFEQYF. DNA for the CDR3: TGTGCCAGCAGTACCTCCGTGGACGCCAGCTTTGAGCAGTACTTC.